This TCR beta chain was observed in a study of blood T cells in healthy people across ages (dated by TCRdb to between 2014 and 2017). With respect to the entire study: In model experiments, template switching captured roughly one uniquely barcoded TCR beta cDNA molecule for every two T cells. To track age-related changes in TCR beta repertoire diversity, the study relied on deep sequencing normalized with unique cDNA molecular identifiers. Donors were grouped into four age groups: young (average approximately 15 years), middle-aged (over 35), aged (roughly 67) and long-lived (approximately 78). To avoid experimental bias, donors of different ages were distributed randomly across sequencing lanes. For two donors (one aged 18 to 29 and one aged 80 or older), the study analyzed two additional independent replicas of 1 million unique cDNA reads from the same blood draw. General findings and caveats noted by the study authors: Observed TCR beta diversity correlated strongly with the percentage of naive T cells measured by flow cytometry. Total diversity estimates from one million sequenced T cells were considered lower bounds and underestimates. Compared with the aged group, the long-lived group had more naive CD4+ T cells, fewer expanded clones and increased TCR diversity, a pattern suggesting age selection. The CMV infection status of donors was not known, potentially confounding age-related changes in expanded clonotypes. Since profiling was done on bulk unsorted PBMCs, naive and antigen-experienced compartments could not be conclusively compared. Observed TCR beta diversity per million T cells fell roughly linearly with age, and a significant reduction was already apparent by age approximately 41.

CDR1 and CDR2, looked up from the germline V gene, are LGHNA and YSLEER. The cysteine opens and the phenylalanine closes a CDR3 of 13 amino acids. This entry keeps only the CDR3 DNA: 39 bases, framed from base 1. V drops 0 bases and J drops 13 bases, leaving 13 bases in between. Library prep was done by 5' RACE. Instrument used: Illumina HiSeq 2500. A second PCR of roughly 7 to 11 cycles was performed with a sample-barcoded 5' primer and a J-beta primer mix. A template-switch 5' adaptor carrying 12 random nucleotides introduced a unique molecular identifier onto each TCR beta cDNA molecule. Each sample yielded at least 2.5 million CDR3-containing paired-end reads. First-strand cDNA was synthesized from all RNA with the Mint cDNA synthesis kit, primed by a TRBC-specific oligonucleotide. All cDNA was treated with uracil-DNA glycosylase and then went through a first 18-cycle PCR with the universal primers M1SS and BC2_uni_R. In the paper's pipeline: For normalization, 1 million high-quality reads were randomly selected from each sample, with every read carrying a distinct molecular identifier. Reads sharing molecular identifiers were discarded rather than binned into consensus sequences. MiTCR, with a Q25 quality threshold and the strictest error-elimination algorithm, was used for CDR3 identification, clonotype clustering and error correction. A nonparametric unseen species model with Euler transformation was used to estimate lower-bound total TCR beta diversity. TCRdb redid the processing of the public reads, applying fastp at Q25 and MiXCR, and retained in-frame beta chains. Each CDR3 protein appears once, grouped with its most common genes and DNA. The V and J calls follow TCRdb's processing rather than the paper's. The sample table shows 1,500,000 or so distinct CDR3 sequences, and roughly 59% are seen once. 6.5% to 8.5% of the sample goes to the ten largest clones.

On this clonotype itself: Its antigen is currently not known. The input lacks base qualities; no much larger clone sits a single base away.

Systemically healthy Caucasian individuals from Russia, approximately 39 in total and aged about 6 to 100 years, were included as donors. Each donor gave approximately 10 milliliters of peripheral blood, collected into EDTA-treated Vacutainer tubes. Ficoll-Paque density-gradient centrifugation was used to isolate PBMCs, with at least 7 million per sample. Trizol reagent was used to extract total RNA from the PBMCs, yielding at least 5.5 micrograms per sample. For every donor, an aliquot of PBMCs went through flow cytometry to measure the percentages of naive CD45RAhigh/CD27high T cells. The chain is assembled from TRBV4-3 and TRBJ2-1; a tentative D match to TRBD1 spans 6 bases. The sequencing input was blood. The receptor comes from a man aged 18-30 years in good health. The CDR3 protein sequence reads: CASSQEEGGEQFF. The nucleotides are TGCGCCAGCAGCCAAGAGGAAGGGGGAGAACAGTTCTTC.